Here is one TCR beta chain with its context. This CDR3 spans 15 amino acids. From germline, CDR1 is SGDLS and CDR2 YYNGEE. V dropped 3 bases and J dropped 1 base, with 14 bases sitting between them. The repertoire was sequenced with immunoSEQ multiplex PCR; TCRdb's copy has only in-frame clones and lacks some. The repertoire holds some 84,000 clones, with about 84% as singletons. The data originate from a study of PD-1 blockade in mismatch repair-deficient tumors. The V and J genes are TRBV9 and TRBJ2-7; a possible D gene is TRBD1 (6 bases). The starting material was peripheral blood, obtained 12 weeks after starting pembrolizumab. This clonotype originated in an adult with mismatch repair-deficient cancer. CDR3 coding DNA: TGTGCCAGCAGCGCTGGACAGCTTCCATCCTACGAGCAGTACTTC. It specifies CASSAGQLPSYEQYF.